This section outlines one T cell receptor beta chain sequence together with its context. Its antigen is not known. Germline V gene sequence: CDR1 SGHTA, CDR2 FQGNSA. The CDR3 sequence is 15 residues long. The V and J ends lost 4 bases and 0 bases respectively, with 11 bases between them. This entry is derived from a study of CD4 T cells in relation to SARS-CoV-2 and coronaviruses. Study information: The negative reference was HIV-1 Nef peptide pool or peptide-free culture. Study outcomes and limitations: SARS-CoV-2-driven expansion was significantly weaker in crossreactive than monoreactive clones.

Unexposed donor CD4+ T cells date from about 2011-2019, before the COVID-19 pandemic. CD4+ T cells were isolated from the cells after 10 days of culture. Some 1.9 million PBMCs per well were cultured with approximately 10 IU/ml IL-2. Data came from immunoSEQ multiplex PCR; TCRdb stores just in-frame clones and leaves some out. The table lists 16,000 or so clones, about 78% of them singletons. J is TRBJ2-3 and V is TRBV7-2, with D tentatively TRBD1 (6 bases). This TCR was recovered from a human donor in good health. Sequenced input: CD4+ T cells from PBMCs, cultured in vitro. The CDR3 DNA reads TGTGCCAGCAGCTGGGGGCCGACTAGCACAGATACGCAGTATTTT. This translates into CASSWGPTSTDTQYF.